This is a list of T cell receptor beta chains from one sample in a study of response to subunit inactivated influenza vaccine. TCRdb reanalysed the RT-PCR reads using MiXCR and keeps one entry per CDR3 protein. This sample yields more than 550,000 distinct CDR3 sequences, of which 11% are seen a single time; approximately 11% belongs to the top ten. The same specimen was also included in a second study, on T cells expressing NK-cell markers.

This material consisted of PBMCs from blood, taken on the day of vaccination. These receptors were taken from a man aged 45-65 years who received an inactivated influenza vaccine. CDR3s include the opening cysteine and the closing phenylalanine or tryptophan.

TRBV7-9	TRBJ1-5	CASSRTGEGNQPQHF
TRBV7-9	TRBJ1-1	CASSLARQTEAFF
TRBV11-2	TRBJ1-1	CASSLRRVNTEAFF
TRBV7-2	TRBJ2-1	CASSLGRRGRQFF
TRBV12-3/TRBV12-4	TRBJ2-7	CASSYHRRGEQYF
TRBV29-1	TRBJ1-1	CSVEKQGGTEAFF
TRBV15	TRBJ1-1	CATSRDRTRSNTEAFF
TRBV4-3	TRBJ1-2	CASSLTGANYGYTF
TRBV7-9	TRBJ2-3	CASSFSPGGFTDTQYF
TRBV23-1	TRBJ2-4	CASSQSSKDRAKNIQYF
TRBV12-3/TRBV12-4	TRBJ2-1	CASSLAMDREQFF
TRBV7-8	TRBJ2-7	CASSLAGQPYYEQYF
TRBV29-1	TRBJ2-5	CSVGDRSFRETQYF
TRBV15	TRBJ2-3	CATSRQGARADTQYF
TRBV5-1	TRBJ2-7	CASSVISGNEQYF
TRBV29-1	TRBJ1-6	CSVGGVDSPLHF